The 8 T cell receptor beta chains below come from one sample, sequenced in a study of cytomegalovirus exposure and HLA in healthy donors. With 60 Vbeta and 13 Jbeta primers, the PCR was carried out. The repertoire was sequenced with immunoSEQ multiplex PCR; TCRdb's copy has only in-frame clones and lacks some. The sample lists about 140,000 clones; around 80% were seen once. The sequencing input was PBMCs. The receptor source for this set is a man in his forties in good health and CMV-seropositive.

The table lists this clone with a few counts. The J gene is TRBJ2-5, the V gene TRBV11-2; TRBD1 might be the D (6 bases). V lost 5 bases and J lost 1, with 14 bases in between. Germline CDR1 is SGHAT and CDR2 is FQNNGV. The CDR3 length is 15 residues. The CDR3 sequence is CASSLQGRVQETQYF. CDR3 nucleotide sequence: TGTGCCAGCAGCCTGCAGGGGCGCGTCCAAGAGACCCAGTACTTC.

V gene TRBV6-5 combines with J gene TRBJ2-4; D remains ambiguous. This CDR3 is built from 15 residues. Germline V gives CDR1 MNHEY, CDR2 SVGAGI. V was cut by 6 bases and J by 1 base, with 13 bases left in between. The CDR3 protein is CASSPTGFAKNIQYF. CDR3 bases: TGTGCCAGCAGCCCGACGGGTTTCGCCAAAAACATTCAGTACTTC.

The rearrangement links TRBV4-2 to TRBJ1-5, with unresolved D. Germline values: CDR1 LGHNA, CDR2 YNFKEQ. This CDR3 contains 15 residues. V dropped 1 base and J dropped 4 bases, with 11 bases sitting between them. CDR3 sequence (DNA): TGTGCCAGCAGCCAAGTTGAACGGGAGAATCAGCCCCAGCATTTT. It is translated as CASSQVERENQPQHF.

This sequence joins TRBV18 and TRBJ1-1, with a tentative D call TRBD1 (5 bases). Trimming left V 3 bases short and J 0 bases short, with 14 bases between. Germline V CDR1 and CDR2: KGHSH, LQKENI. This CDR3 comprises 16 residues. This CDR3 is CASSPGLWGVNTEAFF. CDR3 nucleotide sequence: TGTGCCAGCTCACCGGGACTCTGGGGTGTGAACACTGAAGCTTTCTTT.

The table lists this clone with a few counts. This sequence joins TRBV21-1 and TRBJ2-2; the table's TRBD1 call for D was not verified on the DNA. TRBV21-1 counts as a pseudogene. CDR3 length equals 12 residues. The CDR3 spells CASSPKSGELFF. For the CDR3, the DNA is TGTGCCAGCAGCCCAAAATCCGGGGAGCTGTTTTTT.

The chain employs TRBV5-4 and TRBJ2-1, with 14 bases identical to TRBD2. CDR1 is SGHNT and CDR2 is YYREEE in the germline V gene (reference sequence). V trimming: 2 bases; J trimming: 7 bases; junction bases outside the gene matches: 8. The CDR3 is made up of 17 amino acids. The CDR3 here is CASSFGTSGGLGNEQFF. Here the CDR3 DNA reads TGTGCCAGCAGCTTTGGGACTAGCGGGGGACTTGGGAATGAGCAGTTCTTC.

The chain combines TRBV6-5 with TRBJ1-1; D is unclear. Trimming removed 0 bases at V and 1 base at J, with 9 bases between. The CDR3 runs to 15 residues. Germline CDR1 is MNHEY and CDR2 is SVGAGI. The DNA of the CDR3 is TGTGCCAGCAGTTACTCGAGGCTCAAGAACACTGAAGCTTTCTTT. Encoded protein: CASSYSRLKNTEAFF.

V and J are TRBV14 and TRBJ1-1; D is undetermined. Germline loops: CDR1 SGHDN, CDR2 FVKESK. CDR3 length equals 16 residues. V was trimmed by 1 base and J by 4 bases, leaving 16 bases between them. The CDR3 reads CASSQVNVVGATEAFF. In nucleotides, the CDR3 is TGTGCCAGCAGCCAAGTCAATGTAGTCGGAGCCACTGAAGCTTTCTTT.